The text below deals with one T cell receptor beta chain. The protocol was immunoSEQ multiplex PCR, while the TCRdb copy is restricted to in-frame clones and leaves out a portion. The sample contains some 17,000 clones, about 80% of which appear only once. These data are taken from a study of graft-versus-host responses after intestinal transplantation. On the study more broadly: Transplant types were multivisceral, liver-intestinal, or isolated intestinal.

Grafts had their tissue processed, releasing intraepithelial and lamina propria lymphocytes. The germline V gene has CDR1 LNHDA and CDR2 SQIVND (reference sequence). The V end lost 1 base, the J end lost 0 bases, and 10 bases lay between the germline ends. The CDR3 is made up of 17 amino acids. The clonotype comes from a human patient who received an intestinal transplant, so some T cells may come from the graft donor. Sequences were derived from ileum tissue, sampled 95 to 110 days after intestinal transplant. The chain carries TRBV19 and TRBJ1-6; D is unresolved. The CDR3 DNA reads TGTGCCAGTAGTATAGGGCTCGGAAACTCCTATAATTCACCCCTCCACTTT. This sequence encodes CASSIGLGNSYNSPLHF.